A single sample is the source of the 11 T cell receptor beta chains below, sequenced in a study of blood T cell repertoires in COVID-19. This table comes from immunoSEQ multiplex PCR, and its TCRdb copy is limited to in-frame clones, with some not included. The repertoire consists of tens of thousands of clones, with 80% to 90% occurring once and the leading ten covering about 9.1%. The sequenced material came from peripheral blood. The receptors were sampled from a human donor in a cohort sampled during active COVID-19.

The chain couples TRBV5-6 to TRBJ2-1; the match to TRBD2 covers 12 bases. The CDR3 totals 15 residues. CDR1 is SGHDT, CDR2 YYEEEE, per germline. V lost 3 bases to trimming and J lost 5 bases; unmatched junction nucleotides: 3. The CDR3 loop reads CASSSLAGGNNEQFF. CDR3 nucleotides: TGTGCCAGCAGCTCGCTAGCGGGAGGGAACAATGAGCAGTTCTTC.

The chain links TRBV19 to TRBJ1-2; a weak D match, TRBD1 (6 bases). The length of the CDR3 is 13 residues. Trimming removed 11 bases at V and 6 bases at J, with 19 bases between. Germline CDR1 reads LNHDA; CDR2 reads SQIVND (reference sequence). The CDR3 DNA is TGTGCCTCACGGGAGGACAGAGCTAATGGCTACACCTTC. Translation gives CASREDRANGYTF. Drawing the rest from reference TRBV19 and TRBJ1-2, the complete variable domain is DGGITQSPKYLFRKEGQNVTLSCEQNLNHDAMYWYRQDPGQGLRLIYYSQIVNDFQKGDIAEGYSVSREKKESFPLTVTSAQKNPTAFYLCASREDRANGYTFGSGTRLTVV.

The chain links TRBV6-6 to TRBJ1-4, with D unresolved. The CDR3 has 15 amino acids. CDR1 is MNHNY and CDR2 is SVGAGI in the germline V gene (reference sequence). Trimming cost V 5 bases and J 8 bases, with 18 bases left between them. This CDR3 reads CASSPLAGVGEKLFF. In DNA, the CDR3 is TGTGCCAGCAGTCCTTTAGCGGGAGTGGGGGAAAAACTGTTTTTT.

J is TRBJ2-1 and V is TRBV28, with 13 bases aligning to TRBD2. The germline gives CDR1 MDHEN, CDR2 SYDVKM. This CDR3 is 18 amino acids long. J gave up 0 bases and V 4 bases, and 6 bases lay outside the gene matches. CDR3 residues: CASSSGLAGAASYNEQFF. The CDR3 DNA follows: TGTGCCAGCAGTTCCGGACTAGCGGGAGCCGCCTCCTACAATGAGCAGTTCTTC.

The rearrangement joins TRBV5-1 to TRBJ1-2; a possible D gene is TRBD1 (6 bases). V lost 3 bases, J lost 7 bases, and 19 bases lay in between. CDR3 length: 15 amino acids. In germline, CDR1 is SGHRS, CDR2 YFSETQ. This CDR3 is CASSSKLQGSSGYTF. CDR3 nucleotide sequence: TGCGCCAGCAGCTCTAAATTACAGGGCTCGAGTGGCTACACCTTC.

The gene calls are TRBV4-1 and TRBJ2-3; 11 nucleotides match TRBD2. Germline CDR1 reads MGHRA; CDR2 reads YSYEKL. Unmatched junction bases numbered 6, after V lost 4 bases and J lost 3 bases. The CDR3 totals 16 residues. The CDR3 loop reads CASSPWTSGPTDTQYF. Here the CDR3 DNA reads TGCGCCAGCAGCCCCTGGACTAGCGGGCCGACAGATACGCAGTATTTT.

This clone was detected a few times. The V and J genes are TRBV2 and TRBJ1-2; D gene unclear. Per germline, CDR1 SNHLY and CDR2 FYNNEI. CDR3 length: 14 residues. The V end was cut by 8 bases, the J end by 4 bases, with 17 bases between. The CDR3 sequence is CASLEGGPSYGYTF. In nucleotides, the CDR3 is TGTGCCAGCCTCGAGGGAGGACCGTCCTATGGCTACACCTTC.

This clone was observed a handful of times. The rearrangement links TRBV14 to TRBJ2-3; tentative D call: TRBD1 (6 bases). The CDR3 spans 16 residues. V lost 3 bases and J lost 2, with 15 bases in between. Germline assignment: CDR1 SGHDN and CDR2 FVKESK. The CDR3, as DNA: TGTGCCAGCAGCCACAGGTGGGGGCAGTACACAGATACGCAGTATTTT. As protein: CASSHRWGQYTDTQYF. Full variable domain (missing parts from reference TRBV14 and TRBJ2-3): EAGVTQFPSHSVIEKGQTVTLRCDPISGHDNLYWYRRVMGKEIKFLLHFVKESKQDESGMPNNRFLAERTGGTYSTLKVQPAELEDSGVYFCASSHRWGQYTDTQYFGPGTRLTVL.

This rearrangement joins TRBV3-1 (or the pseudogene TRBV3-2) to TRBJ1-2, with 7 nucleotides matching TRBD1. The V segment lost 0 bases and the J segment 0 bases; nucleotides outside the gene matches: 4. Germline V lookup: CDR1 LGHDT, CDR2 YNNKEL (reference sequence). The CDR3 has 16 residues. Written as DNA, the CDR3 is TGTGCCAGCAGCCAAGATTGGGACAGCCCTAACTATGGCTACACCTTC. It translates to CASSQDWDSPNYGYTF.

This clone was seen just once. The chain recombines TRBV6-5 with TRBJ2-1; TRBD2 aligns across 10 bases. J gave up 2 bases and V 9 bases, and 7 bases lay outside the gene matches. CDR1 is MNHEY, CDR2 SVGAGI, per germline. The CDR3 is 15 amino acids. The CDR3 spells CASCKREGPYNEQFF. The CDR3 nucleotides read TGTGCCAGTTGTAAGCGGGAGGGCCCCTACAATGAGCAGTTCTTC.

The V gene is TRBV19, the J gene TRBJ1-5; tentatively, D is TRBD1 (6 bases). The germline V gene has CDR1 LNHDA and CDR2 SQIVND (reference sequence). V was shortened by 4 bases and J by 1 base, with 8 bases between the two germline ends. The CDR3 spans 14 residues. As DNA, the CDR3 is TGTGCCAGTAGTACCGACAGGAGCAATCAGCCCCAGCATTTT. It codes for CASSTDRSNQPQHF. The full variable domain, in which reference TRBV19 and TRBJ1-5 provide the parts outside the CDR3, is DGGITQSPKYLFRKEGQNVTLSCEQNLNHDAMYWYRQDPGQGLRLIYYSQIVNDFQKGDIAEGYSVSREKKESFPLTVTSAQKNPTAFYLCASSTDRSNQPQHFGDGTRLSIL.